This T cell receptor beta chain was captured in a study of long-term antiretroviral therapy in people with HIV. Broader study findings: Once patients were on ART, diversity went higher but still fell short of transplant donor controls. When set beside controls, HIV repertoires had CDR3 length ranges that were narrower. Pre-ART expanded clones dominated the repertoire at every time point.

As to this clone: No antigen is known for it.

An immunoSEQ assay, version v3.0, was performed at survey level. Measured with immunoSEQ multiplex PCR; TCRdb has only the in-frame clones, and not every one. The data show roughly 28,000 clones, more than 85% seen once. The CDR3 totals 14 residues. Looked up from germline, CDR1 is LNHDA and CDR2 is SQIVND (reference sequence). Trimming took 6 bases from V and 8 from J, leaving 16 bases between them. The receptor's source is a man aged 40-50 years with HIV. The rearrangement links TRBV19 to TRBJ1-4; the D gene is possibly TRBD1 (5 bases). The sequenced sample was unsorted PBMCs, obtained 6.2 years after starting antiretroviral therapy. CDR3 in DNA: TGTGCCAGTAGGATATCGGGGGAGGGCGAAAAACTGTTTTTT. Translating gives CASRISGEGEKLFF.